A selection of T cell receptor beta chains follows, all from one sample in a study of T cells after posttransplantation cyclophosphamide. Assay: immunoSEQ multiplex PCR; the TCRdb copy retains only in-frame clones and omits some. The sample has about 22,000 clones; roughly two thirds are singletons. Sequenced sample: memory CD4+ T cells sorted from PBMCs. The receptor source for this set is a woman aged 60-70 years in good health, CMV-negative, and a related stem cell transplant donor. Both conserved end residues are part of each CDR3.

V	CDR3
TRBV28	CASSFGTDRWRLAGGRRETQYF
TRBV5-5	CASSLSQGFNEQFF
TRBV6-6	CASSATSGTTDTQYF
TRBV7-6	CASSSLETQYF
TRBV5-6	CASSTRDRGLYEQYF
TRBV7-9	CASSSSSAGGYNEQFF
TRBV7-9	CASSLVAGVSTGELFF
TRBV19	CASSMGSGSGSYNEQFF
TRBV7-9	CASSTDSSSEAFF
TRBV2	CASSDPLGTGRPYEQYF
TRBV7-9	CASSPRGPYEQYF
TRBV4-3	CASSQRGGGAGYTF
TRBV5-1	CASSLAPTSTNEKLFF
TRBV6-1	CASSGTVNSNQPQHF
TRBV27	CASRRPGGDEQYF
TRBV28	CASSPTGSYGYTF
TRBV5-1	CASSQDRGPYGYTF
TRBV14	CASSKRGRSAGNTIYF
TRBV28	CASSLTGGDSGELFF
TRBV6-6	CATRDNLGNEQYF
TRBV19	CASSIDAGTEAFF
TRBV2	CASTAGTSGLDTQYF
TRBV11-3	CASSRTSGTGNEQFF
TRBV6-6	CASSYAGNSYEQYF
TRBV9	CASSASGTDNQPQHF
TRBV6-1	CASSPRGQVNTEAFF
TRBV10-3	CAISVVNNEKLFF
TRBV9	CASSVGAGHQETQYF
TRBV28	CASSGPGHQGGYTF
TRBV5-1	CASSLDGNYGYTF
TRBV28	CASSPLQTLSFYEQYF
TRBV6-6	CASFIAGANVLTF
TRBV18	CASSPTFLTPGQGSGYTF